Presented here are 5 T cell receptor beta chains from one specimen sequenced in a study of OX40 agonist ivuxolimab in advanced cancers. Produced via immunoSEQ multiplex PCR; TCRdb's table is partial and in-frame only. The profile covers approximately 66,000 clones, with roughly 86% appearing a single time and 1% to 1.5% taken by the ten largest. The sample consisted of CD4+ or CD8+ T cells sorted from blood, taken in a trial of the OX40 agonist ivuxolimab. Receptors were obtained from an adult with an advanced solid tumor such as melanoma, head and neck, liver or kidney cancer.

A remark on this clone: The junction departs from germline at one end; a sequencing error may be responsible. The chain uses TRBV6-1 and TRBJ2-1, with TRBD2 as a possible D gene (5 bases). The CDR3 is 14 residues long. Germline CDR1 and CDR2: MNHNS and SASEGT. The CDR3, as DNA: TGTGCCAGCACTGAAGAATGGGAGAACAATGAGCAGTTCTTC. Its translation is CASTEEWENNEQFF.

The CDR3 reads CASSFAGGRETQYF. The CDR3 bases are TGTGCCAGCAGCTTCGCCGGGGGGAGAGAGACCCAGTACTTC. The gene calls are TRBV7-3 and TRBJ2-5; 7 bases are shared with TRBD2. CDR3 size: 14 residues. Looked up from germline, CDR1 is SGHTA and CDR2 is FQGTGA. The V gene end was trimmed by 3 bases and the J gene end by 4 bases; junction bases not matched to a gene: 5.

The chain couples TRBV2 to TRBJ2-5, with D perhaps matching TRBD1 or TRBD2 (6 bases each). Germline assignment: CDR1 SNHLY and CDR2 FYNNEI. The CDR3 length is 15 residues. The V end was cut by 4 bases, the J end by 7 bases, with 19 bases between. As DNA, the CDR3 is TGTGCCAGCAGTGCGAGGGGGGTCTCCACGGGGACCCAGTACTTC. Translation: CASSARGVSTGTQYF.

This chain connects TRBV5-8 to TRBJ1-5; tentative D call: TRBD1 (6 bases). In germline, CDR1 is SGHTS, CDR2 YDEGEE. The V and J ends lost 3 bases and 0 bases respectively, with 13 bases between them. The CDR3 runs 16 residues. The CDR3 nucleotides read TGTGCCAGCAGCTCGACATGGGGGGCTAGCAATCAGCCCCAGCATTTT. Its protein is CASSSTWGASNQPQHF.

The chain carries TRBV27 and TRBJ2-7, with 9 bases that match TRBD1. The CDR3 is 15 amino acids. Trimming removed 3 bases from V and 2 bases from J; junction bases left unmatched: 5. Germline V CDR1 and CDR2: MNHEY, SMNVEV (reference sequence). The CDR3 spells CASSFLGQGPYEQYF. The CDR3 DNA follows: TGTGCCAGCAGTTTTTTGGGACAGGGACCCTACGAGCAGTACTTC.